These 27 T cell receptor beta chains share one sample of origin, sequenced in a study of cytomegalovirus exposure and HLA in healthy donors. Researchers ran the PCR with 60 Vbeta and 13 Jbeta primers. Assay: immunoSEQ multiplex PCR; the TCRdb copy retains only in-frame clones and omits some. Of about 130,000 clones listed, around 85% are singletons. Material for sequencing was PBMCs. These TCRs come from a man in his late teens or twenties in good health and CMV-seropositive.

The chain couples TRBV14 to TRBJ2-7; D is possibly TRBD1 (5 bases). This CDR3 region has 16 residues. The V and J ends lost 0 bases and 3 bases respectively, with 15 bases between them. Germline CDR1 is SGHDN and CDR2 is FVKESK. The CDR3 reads CASSQDLTGSVYEQYF. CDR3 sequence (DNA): TGTGCCAGCAGCCAAGATCTCACAGGCTCTGTCTACGAGCAGTACTTC.

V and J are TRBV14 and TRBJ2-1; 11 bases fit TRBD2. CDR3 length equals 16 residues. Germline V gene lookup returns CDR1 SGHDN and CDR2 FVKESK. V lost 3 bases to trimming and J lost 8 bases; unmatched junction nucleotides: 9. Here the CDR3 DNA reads TGTGCCAGCAGCCATCTGCTAGCGGGGGGCTATGATGAGCAGTTCTTC. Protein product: CASSHLLAGGYDEQFF.

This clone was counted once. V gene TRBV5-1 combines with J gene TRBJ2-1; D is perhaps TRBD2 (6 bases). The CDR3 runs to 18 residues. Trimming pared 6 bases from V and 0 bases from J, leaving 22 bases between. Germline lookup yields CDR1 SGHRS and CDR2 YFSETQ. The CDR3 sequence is CASTAPSERASSYNEQFF. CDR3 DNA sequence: TGCGCCAGCACCGCTCCTTCTGAGCGGGCCAGCTCCTACAATGAGCAGTTCTTC.

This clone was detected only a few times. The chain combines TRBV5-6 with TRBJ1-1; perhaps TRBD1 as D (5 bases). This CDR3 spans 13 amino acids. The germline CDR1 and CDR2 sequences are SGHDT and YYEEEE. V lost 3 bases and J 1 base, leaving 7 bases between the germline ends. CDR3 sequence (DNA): TGTGCCAGCAGCTCGGACACGAACACTGAAGCTTTCTTT. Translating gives CASSSDTNTEAFF.

The CDR3 sequence is CASSDVAGVVDTQYF. CDR3 DNA sequence: TGTGCCAGCAGTGATGTAGCGGGAGTGGTAGATACGCAGTATTTT. This chain joins TRBV6-4 and TRBJ2-3, with 9 bases lining up with TRBD2. CDR1 is MRHNA and CDR2 is SNTAGT in the germline V gene. The trim removed 3 bases at V and 5 bases at J, leaving 6 bases unmatched. The CDR3 is made up of 15 amino acids.

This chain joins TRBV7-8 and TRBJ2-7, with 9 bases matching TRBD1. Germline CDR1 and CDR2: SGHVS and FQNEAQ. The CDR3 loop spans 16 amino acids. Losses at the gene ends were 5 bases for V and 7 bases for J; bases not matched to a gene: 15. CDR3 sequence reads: CASSPRTGTGSGEQYF. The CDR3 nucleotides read TGTGCCAGCAGCCCACGAACCGGGACAGGGTCGGGTGAGCAGTACTTC.

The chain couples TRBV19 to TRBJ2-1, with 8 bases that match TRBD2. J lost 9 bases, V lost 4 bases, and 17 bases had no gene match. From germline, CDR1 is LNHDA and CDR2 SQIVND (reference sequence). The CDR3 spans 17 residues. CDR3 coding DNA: TGTGCCAGTAGTACGAACTTGGGACTAGAAAGGATTGGTGAGCAGTTCTTC. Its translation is CASSTNLGLERIGEQFF. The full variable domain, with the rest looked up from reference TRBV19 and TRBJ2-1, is DGGITQSPKYLFRKEGQNVTLSCEQNLNHDAMYWYRQDPGQGLRLIYYSQIVNDFQKGDIAEGYSVSREKKESFPLTVTSAQKNPTAFYLCASSTNLGLERIGEQFFGPGTRLTVL.

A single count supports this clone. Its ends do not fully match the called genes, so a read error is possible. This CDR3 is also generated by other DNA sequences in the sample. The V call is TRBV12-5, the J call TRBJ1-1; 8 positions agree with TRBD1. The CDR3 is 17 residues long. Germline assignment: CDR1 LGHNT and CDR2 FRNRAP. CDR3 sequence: CASGLVLGSDRATEAFF. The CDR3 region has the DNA TGTGCTAGTGGCTTGGTACTAGGTTCGGACAGGGCCACTGAAGCTTTCTTT.

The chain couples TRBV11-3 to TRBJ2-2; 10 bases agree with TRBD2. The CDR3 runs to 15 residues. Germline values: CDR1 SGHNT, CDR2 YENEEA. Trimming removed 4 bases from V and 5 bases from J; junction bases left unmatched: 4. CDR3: CASSSSGRGTGELFF. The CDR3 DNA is TGTGCCAGCAGCTCTAGCGGGAGAGGGACCGGGGAGCTGTTTTTT.

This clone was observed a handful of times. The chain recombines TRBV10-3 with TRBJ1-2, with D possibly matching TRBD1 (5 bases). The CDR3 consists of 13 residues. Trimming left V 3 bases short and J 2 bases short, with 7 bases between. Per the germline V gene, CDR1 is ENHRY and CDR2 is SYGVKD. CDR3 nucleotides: TGTGCCATCAGTGATGACAGCAACTATGGCTACACCTTC. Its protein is CAISDDSNYGYTF.

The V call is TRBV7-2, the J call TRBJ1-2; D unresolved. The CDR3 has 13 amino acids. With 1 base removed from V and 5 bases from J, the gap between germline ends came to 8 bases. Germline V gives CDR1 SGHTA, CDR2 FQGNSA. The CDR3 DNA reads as TGTGCCAGCAGCTTAGTGAGGCGGTATGGCTACACCTTC. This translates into CASSLVRRYGYTF.

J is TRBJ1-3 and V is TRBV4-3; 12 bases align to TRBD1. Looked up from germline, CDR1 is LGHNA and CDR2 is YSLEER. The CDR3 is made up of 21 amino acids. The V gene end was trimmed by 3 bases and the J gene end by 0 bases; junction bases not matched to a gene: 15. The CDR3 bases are TGCGCCAGCAGCCACTCTCTGGCGGGACAGGGGGCCGTGGGCTCTGGAAACACCATATATTTT. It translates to CASSHSLAGQGAVGSGNTIYF.

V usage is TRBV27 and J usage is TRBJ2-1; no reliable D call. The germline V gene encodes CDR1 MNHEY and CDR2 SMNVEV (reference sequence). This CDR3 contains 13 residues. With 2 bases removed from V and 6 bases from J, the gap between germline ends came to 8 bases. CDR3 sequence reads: CASSLTIANEQFF. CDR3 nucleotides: TGTGCCAGCAGTTTAACGATAGCCAATGAGCAGTTCTTC.

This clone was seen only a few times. CDR3 residues: CASSLGGTHNEKLFF. CDR3 DNA: TGTGCCAGCAGCTTGGGCGGGACCCACAATGAAAAACTGTTTTTT. This sequence joins TRBV5-6 and TRBJ1-4, with D possibly matching TRBD1 (5 bases). V lost 0 bases to trimming and J lost 5 bases, with 11 bases between them. Germline V CDR1 and CDR2: SGHDT, YYEEEE. The CDR3 runs 15 residues.

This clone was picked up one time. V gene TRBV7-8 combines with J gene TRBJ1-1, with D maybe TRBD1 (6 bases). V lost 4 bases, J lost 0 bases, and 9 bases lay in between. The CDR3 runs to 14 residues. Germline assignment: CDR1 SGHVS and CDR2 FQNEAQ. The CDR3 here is CASSSDRLNTEAFF. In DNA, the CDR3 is TGTGCCAGCAGCTCGGACAGACTGAACACTGAAGCTTTCTTT.

The CDR3 nucleotides are TGCGCCAGCAGTGACAACACAGATACGCAGTATTTT. Its translation: CASSDNTDTQYF. The rearrangement uses TRBV10-1 and TRBJ2-3; D unclear. The CDR3 extends over 12 amino acids. With 3 bases removed from V and 2 bases from J, the gap between germline ends came to 3 bases. Germline V CDR1 and CDR2: WNHNN, SYGVQD (reference sequence).

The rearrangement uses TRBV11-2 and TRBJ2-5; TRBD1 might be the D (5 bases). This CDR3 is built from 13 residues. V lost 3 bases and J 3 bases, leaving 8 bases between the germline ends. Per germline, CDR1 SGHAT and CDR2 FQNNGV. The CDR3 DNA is TGTGCCAGCAGCTTGGGCAGGGAAGAGACCCAGTACTTC. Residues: CASSLGREETQYF.

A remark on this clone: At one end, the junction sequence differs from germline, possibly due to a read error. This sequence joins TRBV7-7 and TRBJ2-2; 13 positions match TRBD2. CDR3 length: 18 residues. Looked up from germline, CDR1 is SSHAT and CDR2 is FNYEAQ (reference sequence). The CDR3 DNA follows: TGTGCTAGCAGCTTATACCGGACTAGCGGGGGAAACACCGGGGAGCTGTTTTTT. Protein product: CASSLYRTSGGNTGELFF.

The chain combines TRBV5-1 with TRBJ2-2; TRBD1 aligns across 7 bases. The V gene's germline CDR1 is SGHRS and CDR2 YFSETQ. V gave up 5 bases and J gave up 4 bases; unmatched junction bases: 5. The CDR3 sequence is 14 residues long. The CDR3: CASSRDRSTGELFF. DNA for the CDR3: TGCGCCAGCAGTAGGGACAGATCCACCGGGGAGCTGTTTTTT.

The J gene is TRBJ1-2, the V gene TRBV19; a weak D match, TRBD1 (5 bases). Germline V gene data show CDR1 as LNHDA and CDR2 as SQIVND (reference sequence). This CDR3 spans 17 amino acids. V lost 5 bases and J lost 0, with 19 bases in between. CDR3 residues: CASSPGAAGRANYGYTF. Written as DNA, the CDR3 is TGTGCCAGTAGTCCCGGAGCGGCAGGGAGGGCTAACTATGGCTACACCTTC.

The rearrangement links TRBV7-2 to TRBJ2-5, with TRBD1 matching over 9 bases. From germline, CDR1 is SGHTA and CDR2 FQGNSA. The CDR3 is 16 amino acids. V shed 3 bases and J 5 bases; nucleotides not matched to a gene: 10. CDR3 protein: CASSLGQGRGYETQYF. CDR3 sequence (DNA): TGTGCCAGCAGCTTGGGACAGGGTAGGGGATATGAGACCCAGTACTTC.

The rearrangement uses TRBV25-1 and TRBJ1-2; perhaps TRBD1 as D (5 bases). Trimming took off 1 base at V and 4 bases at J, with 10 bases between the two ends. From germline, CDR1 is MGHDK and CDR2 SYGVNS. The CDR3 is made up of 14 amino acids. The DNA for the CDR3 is TGTGCCAGCAGTGAATCAGGCGGGACCTATGGCTACACCTTC. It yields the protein CASSESGGTYGYTF.

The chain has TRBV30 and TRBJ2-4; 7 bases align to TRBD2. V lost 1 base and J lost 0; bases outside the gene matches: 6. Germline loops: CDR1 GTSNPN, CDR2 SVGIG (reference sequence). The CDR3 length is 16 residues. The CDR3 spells CAWSGEGGIAKNIQYF. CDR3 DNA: TGTGCCTGGAGTGGGGAGGGCGGCATAGCCAAAAACATTCAGTACTTC.

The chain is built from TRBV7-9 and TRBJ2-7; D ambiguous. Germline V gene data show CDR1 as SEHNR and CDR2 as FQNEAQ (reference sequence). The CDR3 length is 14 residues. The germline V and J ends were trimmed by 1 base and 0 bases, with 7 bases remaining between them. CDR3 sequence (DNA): TGTGCCAGCAGCTTAGTACCGAGCTCCTACGAGCAGTACTTC. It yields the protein CASSLVPSSYEQYF. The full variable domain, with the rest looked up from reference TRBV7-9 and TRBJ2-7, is DTGVSQNPRHKITKRGQNVTFRCDPISEHNRLYWYRQTLGQGPEFLTYFQNEAQLEKSRLLSDRFSAERPKGSFSTLEIQRTEQGDSAMYLCASSLVPSSYEQYFGPGTRLTVT.

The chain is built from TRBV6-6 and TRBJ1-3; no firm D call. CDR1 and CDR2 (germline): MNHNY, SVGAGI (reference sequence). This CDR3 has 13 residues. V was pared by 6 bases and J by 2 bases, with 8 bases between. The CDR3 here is CASRRDTGNTIYF. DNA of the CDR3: TGTGCCAGCAGGAGAGATACTGGAAACACCATATATTTT.

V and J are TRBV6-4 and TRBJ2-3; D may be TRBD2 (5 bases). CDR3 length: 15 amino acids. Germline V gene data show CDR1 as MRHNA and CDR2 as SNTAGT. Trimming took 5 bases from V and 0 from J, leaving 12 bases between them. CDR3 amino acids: CASSRTGLSTDTQYF. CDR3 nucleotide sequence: TGTGCCAGCAGTAGAACCGGACTTAGCACAGATACGCAGTATTTT.

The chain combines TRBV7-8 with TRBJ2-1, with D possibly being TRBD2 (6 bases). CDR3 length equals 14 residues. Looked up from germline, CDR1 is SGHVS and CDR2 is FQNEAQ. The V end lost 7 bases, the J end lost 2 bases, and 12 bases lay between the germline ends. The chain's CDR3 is CASTLGGTYNEQFF. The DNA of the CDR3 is TGTGCCAGCACCTTGGGGGGAACCTACAATGAGCAGTTCTTC.